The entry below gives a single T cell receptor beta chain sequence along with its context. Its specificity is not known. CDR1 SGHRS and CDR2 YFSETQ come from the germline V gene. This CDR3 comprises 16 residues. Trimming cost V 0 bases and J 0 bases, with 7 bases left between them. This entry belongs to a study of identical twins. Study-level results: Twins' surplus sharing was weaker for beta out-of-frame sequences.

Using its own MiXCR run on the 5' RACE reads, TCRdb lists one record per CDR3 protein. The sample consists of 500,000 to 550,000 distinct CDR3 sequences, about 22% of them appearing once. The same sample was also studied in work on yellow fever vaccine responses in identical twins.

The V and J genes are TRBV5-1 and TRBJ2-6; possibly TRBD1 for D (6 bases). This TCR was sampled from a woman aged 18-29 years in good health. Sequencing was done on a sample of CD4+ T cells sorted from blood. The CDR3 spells CASSLGTDSGANVLTF. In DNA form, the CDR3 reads TGCGCCAGCAGCTTGGGGACAGACTCTGGGGCCAACGTCCTGACTTTC.